Here is one T cell receptor beta chain with its context. Antigen unknown. The data derive from a study of cytomegalovirus exposure and HLA in healthy donors. The PCR was carried out with 60 Vbeta primers and 13 Jbeta primers. Assay: immunoSEQ multiplex PCR; the TCRdb copy retains only in-frame clones and omits some. Altogether 100,000 to 150,000 clones are present, under 85% being singletons, with the ten largest covering around 4.2%. The J segment lost 4 bases and the V segment lost 1 base, leaving 3 bases of the junction unmatched. The CDR3 extends over 14 amino acids. CDR1 MNHNS and CDR2 SASEGT come from the germline V gene. Study-wide results and caveats: TCR beta chains numbering roughly 150 were designated cytomegalovirus-associated. Across donors, most TCRs were seen rarely, yet some public ones were widespread. Reports indicated that the classifier achieved high specificity and sensitivity in diagnosing cytomegalovirus status.

The TCR was taken from a woman between 45 and 60 years old in good health and CMV-seropositive. This sequence joins TRBV6-1 and TRBJ2-7, with 8 nucleotides matching TRBD2. Sequencing was carried out using PBMCs. This chain's CDR3 is CASSEGGGGYEQYF. DNA for the CDR3: TGTGCCAGCAGTGAAGGGGGCGGGGGGTACGAGCAGTACTTC.